The 18 T cell receptor beta chains presented below share a single source sample, sequenced in a study of T cells in Graves' hyperthyroidism and ophthalmopathy. TCR beta CDR3 regions were amplified from RNA transcripts. HTBI primers were used for first-round RT-PCR of the TCR CDR3. Each CDR3 protein is one row after TCRdb ran MiXCR on the multiplex PCR reads. The profile shows 500,000 to 550,000 distinct CDR3 sequences, roughly 20% of them singletons. The sample consisted of blood. The receptors derive from a man aged 18-30 years with Graves' hyperthyroidism.

This clonotype was picked up a small number of times. The J gene is TRBJ1-1, the V gene TRBV11-2; D gene unclear. The germline V and J ends were trimmed by 5 bases and 0 bases, with 16 bases remaining between them. From germline, CDR1 is SGHAT and CDR2 FQNNGV. The CDR3 has 16 amino acids. This CDR3 is CASSQRVEKMNTEAFF. Here the CDR3 DNA reads TGTGCCAGCAGCCAACGGGTGGAGAAAATGAACACTGAAGCTTTCTTT.

This clonotype was observed a handful of times. The rearrangement joins TRBV3-1 to TRBJ1-5, with D maybe TRBD1 (5 bases). This CDR3 spans 15 amino acids. V was clipped by 2 bases and J by 0 bases, with 8 bases between them. Looked up from germline, CDR1 is LGHDT and CDR2 is YNNKEL (reference sequence). CDR3 sequence (DNA): TGTGCCAGCAGCCAACGGCAGGGTAGCAATCAGCCCCAGCATTTT. Residues: CASSQRQGSNQPQHF. Variable domain in full (rest from reference TRBV3-1 and TRBJ1-5): DTAVSQTPKYLVTQMGNDKSIKCEQNLGHDTMYWYKQDSKKFLKIMFSYNNKELIINETVPNRFSPKSPDKAHLNLHINSLELGDSAVYFCASSQRQGSNQPQHFGDGTRLSIL.

This clonotype has a count of ten or more. The chain is built from TRBV4-2 and TRBJ2-5, with TRBD2 identical over 10 bases. CDR1 and CDR2 (germline): LGHNA, YNFKEQ. The CDR3 consists of 17 residues. Trimming at V came to 1 base and at J to 5 bases, leaving 10 bases not matched to a gene. CDR3 DNA sequence: TGTGCCAGCAGCCAAGGCGCGAGCGGGGGGGCCAGCGAGACCCAGTACTTC. Amino acid sequence: CASSQGASGGASETQYF.

This chain connects TRBV7-8 to TRBJ2-5; TRBD1 matches 10 bases. J lost 5 bases, V lost 5 bases, and 5 bases had no gene match. Germline V gene sequence: CDR1 SGHVS, CDR2 FQNEAQ. This CDR3 comprises 14 residues. CDR3 in amino acids: CASSALTGGETQYF. The CDR3 region has the DNA TGTGCCAGCAGCGCACTGACAGGGGGCGAGACCCAGTACTTC.

The sample holds many counts of this clonotype. The CDR3 loop reads CASSLEGRMMNTEAFF. In DNA form, the CDR3 reads TGTGCCAGCAGCTTAGAGGGTCGGATGATGAACACTGAAGCTTTCTTT. The genes are TRBV7-8 and TRBJ1-1; D gene uncertain. This CDR3 has 16 residues. Trimming cost V 1 base and J 0 bases, with 12 bases left between them. Germline V gives CDR1 SGHVS, CDR2 FQNEAQ.

This clonotype was seen only a few times. Germline and junction disagree at one end, which may indicate a read error. The chain links TRBV11-1 to TRBJ1-1, with TRBD1 as a possible D gene (5 bases). Germline CDR1 SGHAT, CDR2 FQDESV (reference sequence). The CDR3 runs to 17 residues. This CDR3 reads CAGSLKGVQEINTEAFF. Here the CDR3 DNA reads TGTGCCGGCAGCTTAAAGGGCGTACAGGAAATAAACACTGAAGCTTTCTTT.

This clonotype was observed many times. The rearrangement joins TRBV4-1 to TRBJ2-5; tentative D call: TRBD1 (6 bases). Trimming took 0 bases from V and 5 from J, leaving 16 bases between them. The germline gives CDR1 MGHRA, CDR2 YSYEKL. This CDR3 has 16 amino acids. CDR3 region: CASSQEGRGGMETQYF. The CDR3 DNA reads as TGCGCCAGCAGCCAAGAAGGCAGGGGCGGAATGGAGACCCAGTACTTC.

A note on this clonotype: A much larger clone lies one base from this, so it may be a read error. The gene calls are TRBV28 and TRBJ2-2; the match to TRBD1 covers 8 bases. The ends lost 1 base at V and 9 bases at J; junction bases unmatched: 16. The CDR3 runs to 18 residues. The V gene's germline CDR1 is MDHEN and CDR2 SYDVKM. The CDR3 sequence is CASSLFVGTGVLTRELFF. The DNA of the CDR3 is TGTGCCAGCAGTTTATTTGTGGGGACAGGCGTTTTAACCCGGGAGCTGTTTTTT.

In the case of this clonotype: This sequence may be a read error, since a much larger clone differs from it by one base. This chain joins TRBV15 and TRBJ1-1; tentatively, D is TRBD1 (5 bases). The V gene's germline CDR1 is LNHNV and CDR2 YYDKDF (reference sequence). CDR3 length: 12 residues. Deletions cut 3 bases from V and 11 bases from J, with 13 bases between. The CDR3 protein is CATSSSGGWAFF. The DNA for the CDR3 is TGTGCCACCAGCAGCTCTGGGGGTTGGGCTTTCTTT.

The rearrangement links TRBV7-9 to TRBJ2-7, with D perhaps TRBD1 (6 bases). The CDR3 sequence is 14 residues long. The germline gives CDR1 SEHNR, CDR2 FQNEAQ (reference sequence). The CDR3 nucleotides read TGTGCCAGCAGCGACAACAGGGTCTCCTACGGGCAGTACGTC. The encoded protein is CASSDNRVSYGQYV.

This clonotype was seen repeatedly, ten times or more. The chain joins TRBV19 to TRBJ1-1; tentative D call: TRBD1 (5 bases). Germline V gene sequence: CDR1 LNHDA, CDR2 SQIVND (reference sequence). Trimming took off 8 bases at V and 5 bases at J, with 21 bases between the two ends. CDR3 length equals 15 residues. The DNA for the CDR3 is TGTGCCAGTTCAAAGCCGGGAACAAAGGGGACTGAAGCTTTCTTT. Amino acids: CASSKPGTKGTEAFF.

This clonotype came up once. The CDR3 DNA is TGTGCCAGCAGCTATCTTGCAGATACGCAGTATTTT. This gives the protein CASSYLADTQYF. This chain connects TRBV6-5 to TRBJ2-3; D gene ambiguous. Germline CDR1 is MNHEY and CDR2 is SVGAGI. Trimming stripped 6 bases from V and 4 bases from J, with 8 bases between. CDR3 size: 12 residues.

This clonotype was seen repeatedly, ten times or more. V usage is TRBV20-1 and J usage is TRBJ1-5, with a possible D match to TRBD1 (5 bases). This CDR3 spans 13 amino acids. CDR1 and CDR2 from the germline V gene are DFQATT and SNEGSKA (reference sequence). Trimming cost V 5 bases and J 5 bases, with 13 bases left between them. The CDR3 loop is CSARQRGDQPQHF. The DNA for the CDR3 is TGCAGTGCTCGGCAGAGGGGAGATCAGCCCCAGCATTTT.

This clonotype showed up many times. The chain uses TRBV12-3 or TRBV12-4 and TRBJ1-1; 7 bases align to TRBD1. The length of the CDR3 is 14 residues. J gave up 4 bases and V 5 bases, and 7 bases lay outside the gene matches. CDR3 residues: CASSETGVSTEAFF. CDR3 bases: TGTGCCAGCAGTGAAACAGGGGTGAGCACTGAAGCTTTCTTT.

The chain is built from TRBV15 and TRBJ2-7; 8 nucleotides line up with TRBD1. The CDR3 is 15 amino acids. V was clipped by 4 bases and J by 0 bases; unmatched bases: 5. CDR1 is LNHNV, CDR2 YYDKDF, per germline (reference sequence). The chain's CDR3 is CATSKGQGYSYEQYF. The CDR3 DNA follows: TGTGCCACCAGCAAAGGACAGGGATACTCCTACGAGCAGTACTTC.

The V and J genes are TRBV6-2 or TRBV6-3 and TRBJ2-2; 9 nucleotides align to TRBD2. CDR1 is MNHEY, CDR2 SVGEGT, per germline. The CDR3 runs to 19 residues. Trimming removed 7 bases from V and 1 base from J; junction bases left unmatched: 16. The DNA of the CDR3 is TGTGCCAGCACGGGGGGCGCAATGGGTAGCGGGAGGAACACCGGGGAGCTGTTTTTT. The encoded protein is CASTGGAMGSGRNTGELFF.

This chain links TRBV20-1 with TRBJ2-7; 9 nucleotides line up with TRBD1. The CDR3 is made up of 13 amino acids. V trimming: 4 bases; J trimming: 3 bases; junction bases outside the gene matches: 4. CDR1 is DFQATT, CDR2 SNEGSKA, per germline (reference sequence). CDR3 amino acids: CSATGQGNYEQYF. For the CDR3, the DNA is TGCAGTGCTACGGGACAGGGAAACTACGAGCAGTACTTC.

This clonotype was observed many times. This chain uses TRBV11-2 with TRBJ1-5; unclear D gene. Germline lookup yields CDR1 SGHAT and CDR2 FQNNGV. The CDR3 loop spans 13 amino acids. V dropped 5 bases and J dropped 3 bases, with 8 bases sitting between them. The CDR3 protein is CASSPGINQPQHF. The CDR3 nucleotides are TGTGCCAGCAGCCCCGGGATCAATCAGCCCCAGCATTTT.